The count of the clone carrying this T cell receptor (beta chain) is one. Profiling relied on immunoSEQ multiplex PCR, and the TCRdb table lists in-frame clones only, not all of them. The table includes over 35,000 clones, roughly 88% detected once. Regarding time point: peak reinfection, 3 to 8 weeks after reinfection detection. The sorted cells went straight to TCR sequencing with no prior in vitro expansion. The entry originates in a study of memory CD8 T cells in hepatitis C reinfection. Germline V gives CDR1 MNHNS, CDR2 SASEGT. The V gene lost 3 bases and the J gene lost 4 bases, with 7 bases spanning the gap. CDR3 length: 12 residues.

The TCR comes from a man younger than 30 with hepatitis C virus infection. The sample comprised naive CD8+ T cells sorted from blood. This chain connects TRBV6-1 to TRBJ2-7; D unclear. Here the CDR3 DNA reads TGTGCCAGCAGTGATGACTTTTACGAGCAGTACGTC. It codes for CASSDDFYEQYV.